This is a list of T cell receptor beta chains from one sample in a study of blood T cell repertoires in COVID-19. Assay: immunoSEQ multiplex PCR; the TCRdb copy retains only in-frame clones and omits some. The sample lists 200,000 to 300,000 clones, approximately 90% occurring once. The specimen sequenced was PBMCs or T cells enriched from blood (not recorded which). The receptors shown here come from a man in his forties who had recovered from COVID-19. The CDR3 runs from the conserved cysteine through the conserved F or W. A D gene is named only where the DNA matches it firmly. Size is stated for part of the rows, as once, few or many counts, or as a class when the clone is expanded.

TRBJ2-7 | TRBV28 | - | - | TGTGCCAGCAGTTCAGTCGTCGTGGCCGAGCAGTACTTC | CASSSVVVAEQYF
TRBJ2-5 | TRBV11-2 | TRBD1 | - | TGTGCCAGCAGCTTTAGGGGACAGGGGGACGAGACCCAGTACTTC | CASSFRGQGDETQYF
TRBJ1-5 | TRBV9 | - | - | TGTGCCAGCAGCGTAGGTGGCAGTGGTCAGCCCCAGCATTTT | CASSVGGSGQPQHF
TRBJ1-1 | TRBV9 | TRBD1 | few | TGTGCCAGCAGCAGGGGGCTGGATGAGGCTTTCTTT | CASSRGLDEAFF
TRBJ2-7 | TRBV28 | - | - | TGTGCCAGCGGAGGAGAGCAGTACTTC | CASGGEQYF
TRBJ2-7 | TRBV14 | TRBD2 | - | TGTGCCAGCAGCCGTAGGGGACTAGCGGGAGTCTACGAGCAGTACTTC | CASSRRGLAGVYEQYF
TRBJ2-7 | TRBV28 | TRBD1 | - | TGTGCCAGCAACGGACAGGGCTACGAGCAGTACTTC | CASNGQGYEQYF
TRBJ2-1 | TRBV4-1 | TRBD2 | - | TGCGCCAGCAGCCAAGCCCCTCTAGCGGGAGGGGGGAATGAGCAGTTCTTC | CASSQAPLAGGGNEQFF
TRBJ2-7 | TRBV25-1 | - | - | TGTGCCAGCAGTGCGGGTTCGGGGGAGCAGTACTTC | CASSAGSGEQYF
TRBJ2-7 | TRBV14 | - | - | TGTGCCAGCAGCCAAGAGGCCCACTCCTACGAGCAGTACTTC | CASSQEAHSYEQYF
TRBJ2-3 | TRBV30 | - | - | TGTGCCTGGAGTGTAGTAAGTAGTCCGCCAGATACGCAGTATTTT | CAWSVVSSPPDTQYF
TRBJ2-7 | TRBV5-1 | - | - | TGCGCCAGCAGCTTGGAACAGGTTCCAGCCTACGAGCAGTACTTC | CASSLEQVPAYEQYF
TRBJ2-3 | TRBV21-1 | - | few | TGTGCCAGCAGCAAAGGAGTTCCAGATACGCAGTATTTT | CASSKGVPDTQYF
TRBJ1-1 | TRBV5-6 | TRBD1 | - | TGTGCCAGCAGCTTCGGGACAGGGGGCTACGGCACTGAAGCTTTCTTT | CASSFGTGGYGTEAFF
TRBJ2-6 | TRBV24-1 | TRBD2 | once | TGTGCCACCAGCGCCGCCCGGGAGGCTGGGGCCAACGTCCTGACTTTC | CATSAAREAGANVLTF
TRBJ1-4 | TRBV19 | TRBD1 | - | TGTGCCACCCAGGGGGTGCATGAAAAACTGTTTTTT | CATQGVHEKLFF
TRBJ2-1 | TRBV2 | TRBD2 | - | TGTGCCAGCAGAGATTTGACTAGCGGAGATGAGCAGTTCTTC | CASRDLTSGDEQFF
TRBJ2-1 | TRBV2 | TRBD2 | - | TGTGCCATAGCCGGGACTAGCGGGAGGGCCGGGTTAGATGAGCAGTTCTTC | CAIAGTSGRAGLDEQFF
TRBJ2-3 | TRBV19 | TRBD1 | - | TGTGCCAGTAGTATAGCAGGGGGCCAGGATACGCAGTATTTT | CASSIAGGQDTQYF
TRBJ2-7 | TRBV6-5 | - | - | TGTGCCAGCAGTTACTCGACCGGGGAGCAGTACTTC | CASSYSTGEQYF
TRBJ2-7 | TRBV29-1 | TRBD1 | - | TGCAGCGTCCTACCAGGACAGGGGATTTCCTACGAGCAGTACTTC | CSVLPGQGISYEQYF
TRBJ1-6 | TRBV28 | TRBD1 | once | TGTGCCAGCAGGACAAGGGACAGGGTAAATTCACCCCTCCACTTT | CASRTRDRVNSPLHF